Shown below are 28 T cell receptor beta chains from a single sample sequenced in a study of T-cell reconstitution after alpha-beta-depleted transplantation in children. Unique molecular identifiers were incorporated during preparation of the TCRbeta library. One entry per CDR3 protein results from TCRdb running MiXCR on the PCR reads. Counted here are roughly 790,000 distinct CDR3 sequences, 16% occurring once; the ten biggest clones make up about 4.6%. The material was PBMCs, mostly from graft donor cells, obtained 360 days after TCRalphabeta/CD19-depleted stem cell transplant. The receptors were sampled from a male patient aged 10-17 years who had a stem cell transplant for acute lymphoblastic leukemia, so the T cells may come from the graft donor.

V usage is TRBV29-1 and J usage is TRBJ2-3; D may match TRBD1 or TRBD2 (5 bases each). V lost 7 bases to trimming and J lost 5 bases, with 19 bases between them. The CDR3 has 14 amino acids. Germline V lookup: CDR1 SQVTM, CDR2 ANQGSEA. The CDR3 sequence is CSGWLGTTGDTQYF. The CDR3 region has the DNA TGCAGCGGCTGGCTTGGGACGACGGGAGATACGCAGTATTTT.

The gene calls are TRBV27 and TRBJ2-5; 7 nucleotides agree with TRBD1. The length of the CDR3 is 18 residues. V was clipped by 0 bases and J by 1 base; unmatched bases: 11. Germline CDR1 reads MNHEY; CDR2 reads SMNVEV (reference sequence). The CDR3 DNA reads TGTGCCAGCAGTTTATCGGGTTGGACAGGAGTGCCCCAAGAGACCCAGTACTTC. Its translation: CASSLSGWTGVPQETQYF.

In this sample, this clonotype turned up a few times. The genes are TRBV5-1 and TRBJ2-5; maybe TRBD2 (5 bases). CDR1 and CDR2 from the germline V gene are SGHRS and YFSETQ. The CDR3 has 14 residues. With 0 bases removed from V and 8 bases from J, the gap between germline ends came to 14 bases. The CDR3: CASSLEMAGDTQYF. The CDR3 coding sequence is TGCGCCAGCAGCTTGGAAATGGCGGGTGATACCCAGTACTTC.

In this sample, this clonotype turned up a few times. The rearrangement uses TRBV5-1 and TRBJ2-6; 7 bases are shared with TRBD1. V shed 2 bases, J shed 4 bases, and the junction held 12 bases outside the gene matches. CDR1 is SGHRS, CDR2 YFSETQ, per germline. The CDR3 is 18 amino acids. CDR3 in amino acids: CASSLPGQAFGGANVLTF. In DNA, the CDR3 is TGCGCCAGCAGCTTACCCGGACAGGCCTTTGGGGGGGCCAACGTCCTGACTTTC. The complete variable domain, with remaining parts taken from reference TRBV5-1 and TRBJ2-6, reads KAGVTQTPRYLIKTRGQQVTLSCSPISGHRSVSWYQQTPGQGLQFLFEYFSETQRNKGNFPGRFSGRQFSNSRSEMNVSTLELGDSALYLCASSLPGQAFGGANVLTFGAGSRLTVL.

This clonotype showed up many times. The chain is built from TRBV7-3 and TRBJ2-2, with D possibly TRBD1 on 6 matching bases. Trimming removed 5 bases from V and 6 bases from J, with 10 bases in between. Germline loops: CDR1 SGHTA, CDR2 FQGTGA. This CDR3 is built from 13 residues. DNA of the CDR3: TGTGCCAGCAGCGTACAGGGTTCCGGGGAGCTGTTTTTT. This sequence encodes CASSVQGSGELFF.

This chain uses TRBV7-2 with TRBJ1-1, with no clear D. Germline V gene lookup returns CDR1 SGHTA and CDR2 FQGNSA. The CDR3 length is 16 residues. V was pared by 5 bases and J by 9 bases, with 25 bases between. The chain's CDR3 is CASSQRSLPGPQQAFF. CDR3 DNA: TGTGCCAGCAGCCAGAGGTCCCTGCCGGGCCCACAACAAGCTTTCTTT.

This clonotype was observed at least ten times. This rearrangement joins TRBV6-1 to TRBJ2-1, with 10 nucleotides matching TRBD2. J was trimmed by 5 bases and V by 4 bases; bases with no gene match: 5. Germline loops: CDR1 MNHNS, CDR2 SASEGT. This CDR3 has 15 residues. The CDR3 DNA is TGTGCCAGCAGTGCCCGGACTAGCGGCAACAATGAGCAGTTCTTC. As protein: CASSARTSGNNEQFF.

This chain uses TRBV14 with TRBJ1-5; D is ambiguous. Germline loops: CDR1 SGHDN, CDR2 FVKESK. The CDR3 extends over 16 amino acids. V was cut by 1 base and J by 3 bases, with 13 bases left in between. The DNA of the CDR3 is TGTGCCAGCAGCCAAGGACGGTTAGATTACAATCAGCCCCAGCATTTT. Its protein is CASSQGRLDYNQPQHF.

This clonotype was observed a handful of times. This chain connects TRBV10-1 to TRBJ2-2; 9 positions agree with TRBD2. The germline CDR1 and CDR2 sequences are WNHNN and SYGVQD (reference sequence). The CDR3 is 17 residues long. V shed 3 bases and J 6 bases; nucleotides not matched to a gene: 11. CDR3 sequence reads: CASSDPGGSGSAGELFF. Here the CDR3 DNA reads TGCGCCAGCAGTGATCCGGGGGGTAGCGGGAGTGCCGGGGAGCTGTTTTTT.

Ten or more counts support this clonotype. A junction end diverges from the germline sequence, so it may reflect a read error. CDR3 sequence reads: CASSLGPSQETQYF. The CDR3 region has the DNA TGTGCCAGCAGTTTAGGGCCTAGTCAAGAGACCCAGTACTTC. The gene calls are TRBV5-1 and TRBJ2-5, with no clear D. This CDR3 is built from 14 residues. Germline-derived CDR1 and CDR2 are SGHRS and YFSETQ.

This chain links TRBV4-1 with TRBJ1-2; D ambiguous. Germline V CDR1 and CDR2: MGHRA, YSYEKL. Trimming left V 4 bases short and J 8 bases short, with 14 bases between. The CDR3 extends over 13 amino acids. CDR3: CASSPQIRQGYTF. The CDR3 DNA sequence: TGCGCCAGCAGCCCTCAAATACGGCAAGGCTACACCTTC.

Many counts were recorded for this clonotype. This chain connects TRBV5-1 to TRBJ2-5; no clear D. Looked up from germline, CDR1 is SGHRS and CDR2 is YFSETQ. This CDR3 is 17 amino acids long. Trimming cost V 0 bases and J 2 bases, with 17 bases left between them. The CDR3 sequence is CASSLVVWQAPQETQYF. The CDR3 DNA follows: TGCGCCAGCAGCTTGGTGGTTTGGCAGGCCCCTCAAGAGACCCAGTACTTC.

This clonotype was seen only a few times. The chain joins TRBV15 to TRBJ2-7; D gene unclear. CDR1 and CDR2 (germline): LNHNV, YYDKDF (reference sequence). V was shortened by 4 bases and J by 6 bases, with 10 bases between the two germline ends. The CDR3 loop spans 12 amino acids. CDR3 residues: CATSKNSPEQYF. DNA of the CDR3: TGTGCCACCAGCAAGAACAGTCCCGAGCAGTACTTC.

The rearrangement uses TRBV7-8 and TRBJ1-4; TRBD1 matches 10 bases. The CDR3 is 15 amino acids. The trim removed 5 bases at V and 3 bases at J, leaving 3 bases unmatched. Germline CDR1 is SGHVS and CDR2 is FQNEAQ. CDR3 in DNA: TGTGCCAGCAGCATAGGGACAGGGGCTAATGAAAAACTGTTTTTT. This encodes CASSIGTGANEKLFF.

A few counts support this clonotype. The chain combines TRBV5-6 with TRBJ2-2; 9 bases are a match to TRBD1. The V and J ends lost 1 base and 7 bases, in that order; junction bases with no gene match: 2. Germline V gene lookup returns CDR1 SGHDT and CDR2 YYEEEE. This CDR3 is 14 amino acids long. The CDR3 loop is CASSLTGGDGELFF. The CDR3 region has the DNA TGTGCCAGCAGCTTGACAGGGGGCGACGGGGAGCTGTTTTTT.

The genes are TRBV20-1 and TRBJ1-1; D possibly corresponds to TRBD1 (6 bases). Germline assignment: CDR1 DFQATT and CDR2 SNEGSKA (reference sequence). The CDR3 is 13 residues long. The ends were cut back, 5 bases at V and 1 base at J, with 11 bases in the middle. This chain's CDR3 is CSASGTQNTEAFF. DNA of the CDR3: TGCAGTGCTTCCGGGACACAGAACACTGAAGCTTTCTTT.

The chain carries TRBV11-2 and TRBJ2-7, with D perhaps TRBD1 (6 bases). CDR1 and CDR2 (germline): SGHAT, FQNNGV. The V and J ends lost 1 base and 2 bases respectively, with 24 bases between them. This CDR3 has 19 residues. CDR3 in DNA: TGTGCCAGCAGCTTAGTGGCATGGCCGGAGGACAGAAGTGCCTACGAGCAGTACTTC. Translated: CASSLVAWPEDRSAYEQYF.

The V call is TRBV12-3 or TRBV12-4, the J call TRBJ2-1; 7 nucleotides agree with TRBD2. J gave up 8 bases and V 6 bases, and 22 bases lay outside the gene matches. The CDR3 spans 18 residues. Here the CDR3 reads CASRPTLTLGTTPYEQFF. In DNA form, the CDR3 reads TGTGCCAGCAGACCTACCCTAACCCTCGGGACTACCCCATATGAGCAGTTCTTC.

This clonotype was detected once. The CDR3 DNA reads TGCGCCAGCAGCGTAAGCGGGAGTGGTACCGGGGAGCTGTTTTTT. Its protein product is CASSVSGSGTGELFF. J is TRBJ2-2 and V is TRBV5-1, with 8 bases matching TRBD2. Germline values: CDR1 SGHRS, CDR2 YFSETQ. The CDR3 extends over 15 amino acids. V lost 4 bases and J lost 5; bases outside the gene matches: 7. Using reference TRBV5-1 and TRBJ2-2 for the parts outside the CDR3, the full variable domain is KAGVTQTPRYLIKTRGQQVTLSCSPISGHRSVSWYQQTPGQGLQFLFEYFSETQRNKGNFPGRFSGRQFSNSRSEMNVSTLELGDSALYLCASSVSGSGTGELFFGEGSRLTVL.

With regard to this clonotype: The junction and the germline gene differ at one end; a read error may be behind it. The gene calls are TRBV20-1 and TRBJ2-1, with TRBD2 matching 11 bases. From germline, CDR1 is DFQATT and CDR2 SNEGSKA (reference sequence). This CDR3 comprises 20 residues. CDR3 loop: CRARSSLGTSGSISYNEQFF. CDR3 DNA: TGCAGGGCTAGATCAAGTCTCGGGACTAGCGGTTCCATTTCCTACAATGAGCAGTTCTTC.

The V call is TRBV10-3, the J call TRBJ2-7; TRBD1 matches at 8 bases. V lost 7 bases and J lost 5; bases outside the gene matches: 10. The V gene's germline CDR1 is ENHRY and CDR2 SYGVKD. This CDR3 is 14 amino acids long. The CDR3 reads CAITARQGAHEQYF. Here the CDR3 DNA reads TGTGCCATCACGGCCAGGCAGGGGGCCCACGAGCAGTACTTC.

V usage is TRBV12-3 or TRBV12-4 and J usage is TRBJ2-5; 11 bases match TRBD2. The CDR3 totals 15 residues. V lost 4 bases to trimming and J lost 3 bases; unmatched junction nucleotides: 4. The CDR3 DNA reads TGTGCCAGCAGTTCCCCGGGACTAGCGGAAGAGACCCAGTACTTC. Amino acids: CASSSPGLAEETQYF.

This clonotype has more than one count but fewer than ten. The CDR3 protein is CASRKGTNNEQFF. The CDR3 bases are TGTGCCAGCAGGAAAGGGACAAACAATGAGCAGTTCTTC. V gene TRBV7-9 combines with J gene TRBJ2-1; perhaps TRBD1 as D (6 bases). The CDR3 runs to 13 residues. Germline CDR1 and CDR2: SEHNR and FQNEAQ (reference sequence). With 6 bases removed from V and 5 bases from J, the gap between germline ends came to 11 bases.

CDR3 bases: TGCGCCAGCAGCCCGGAAGTGGGGGGAAGCACCGGGGAGCTGTTTTTT. Translation: CASSPEVGGSTGELFF. The chain has TRBV5-1 and TRBJ2-2; weak D call: TRBD2 (6 bases). The CDR3 is 16 residues long. Germline CDR1 is SGHRS and CDR2 is YFSETQ. Trimming stripped 4 bases from V and 4 bases from J, with 17 bases between.

This clonotype turned up a few times. The chain is built from TRBV27 and TRBJ2-2, with D possibly matching TRBD2 (5 bases). Germline V gives CDR1 MNHEY, CDR2 SMNVEV (reference sequence). The ends were cut back, 8 bases at V and 2 bases at J, with 21 bases in the middle. The CDR3 covers 17 residues. The CDR3 region is CASRQGAGLINTGELFF. As DNA, the CDR3 is TGTGCCAGCCGACAAGGCGCGGGTCTGATAAACACCGGGGAGCTGTTTTTT.

This clonotype was observed a handful of times. CDR3 sequence reads: CATSEGGGYSTDTQYF. The CDR3 DNA reads TGTGCCACCAGTGAGGGAGGAGGATATAGCACAGATACGCAGTATTTT. This chain uses TRBV24-1 with TRBJ2-3, with a weak D call TRBD2 (6 bases). Germline assignment: CDR1 KGHDR and CDR2 SFDVKD. Trimming stripped 4 bases from V and 0 bases from J, with 13 bases between. This CDR3 is built from 16 residues.

This clonotype was counted many times. This chain joins TRBV5-1 and TRBJ2-7; D unclear. The V end lost 8 bases, the J end lost 6 bases, and 12 bases lay between the germline ends. CDR3 length: 11 residues. In germline, CDR1 is SGHRS, CDR2 YFSETQ. CDR3 sequence: CASGLGVEQYF. The CDR3 DNA follows: TGCGCCAGTGGGTTAGGAGTCGAGCAGTACTTC.

The chain employs TRBV28 and TRBJ1-1; a possible D gene is TRBD1 (5 bases). V was trimmed by 5 bases and J by 7 bases, leaving 17 bases between them. The CDR3 covers 14 residues. Germline assignment: CDR1 MDHEN and CDR2 SYDVKM. The chain's CDR3 is CASSLQGQRYEAFF. CDR3 in DNA: TGTGCCAGCAGTCTGCAGGGCCAGAGATATGAAGCTTTCTTT.